Detailed here is one T cell receptor beta chain. This sample is drawn from a study of OX40 agonist ivuxolimab in advanced cancers. V was pared by 7 bases and J by 5 bases, with 11 bases of the junction left unmatched. Germline V gives CDR1 MNHEY, CDR2 SMNVEV (reference sequence). CDR3 length: 17 amino acids. Profiling relied on immunoSEQ multiplex PCR, and the TCRdb table lists in-frame clones only, not all of them. The table lists 60,000 to 90,000 clones, 90% of them singletons, with over 0.3% in the top ten. The chain links TRBV27 to TRBJ2-1; 13 bases line up with TRBD2. Sequencing used CD4+ or CD8+ T cells sorted from blood, obtained in a trial of the OX40 agonist ivuxolimab. This TCR was sampled from an adult with an advanced solid tumor such as melanoma, head and neck, liver or kidney cancer. The CDR3 spells CASTLGTSGNRHNEQFF. Here the CDR3 DNA reads TGTGCCAGCACCCTGGGGACTAGCGGGAACCGTCACAATGAGCAGTTCTTC.